The 16 T cell receptor beta chains given below trace back to one sample, sequenced in a study of shared clonotypes between healthy human individuals. Naive CD8 isolation took CD45RO-negative cells positively selected for CCR7 and excluded terminally differentiated effector memory CD45RA+ cells. Sequencing used immunoSEQ multiplex PCR; TCRdb keeps in-frame clones, though not all of them. The sample lists 600,000 or so clones; about 95% were seen once. Sequencing used naive CD8+ T cells sorted from blood. Receptor source: a woman in her twenties or thirties in good health.

The V gene is TRBV27, the J gene TRBJ2-5, with D unresolved. Deletions cut 2 bases from V and 4 bases from J, with 14 bases between. The CDR3 sequence is 15 residues long. The germline gives CDR1 MNHEY, CDR2 SMNVEV (reference sequence). CDR3: CASSLVGASGETQYF. The CDR3 coding sequence is TGTGCCAGCAGTTTAGTTGGAGCCTCGGGAGAGACCCAGTACTTC.

This clone was seen just once. The CDR3, as DNA: TGTGCCAGCAGCCAAGTCTCCACCTACGAGCAGTACTTC. It specifies CASSQVSTYEQYF. The chain uses TRBV14 and TRBJ2-7; D remains ambiguous. V shed 1 base and J shed 2 bases, with 6 bases lying between them. This CDR3 region has 13 residues. CDR1 SGHDN and CDR2 FVKESK come from the germline V gene.

This clone was seen only once. The chain carries TRBV28 and TRBJ2-7; D is undetermined. This CDR3 is 15 amino acids long. The V end was cut by 7 bases, the J end by 9 bases, with 25 bases between. The V gene's germline CDR1 is MDHEN and CDR2 SYDVKM. CDR3 in DNA: TGTGCCAGCACCCCAGAGGTCGGCACGGTGTGGGGGCAGTACTTC. This gives the protein CASTPEVGTVWGQYF.

This chain links TRBV6-1 with TRBJ2-7, with D maybe TRBD2 (6 bases). This CDR3 is 14 amino acids long. The V end was cut by 4 bases, the J end by 3 bases, with 13 bases between. The germline CDR1 and CDR2 sequences are MNHNS and SASEGT. The CDR3 here is CASSAAGSLYEQYF. In DNA, the CDR3 is TGTGCCAGCAGTGCGGCGGGATCCCTCTACGAGCAGTACTTC.

This sequence joins TRBV10-3 and TRBJ2-7, with 11 bases matching TRBD2. The CDR3 covers 18 residues. V shed 6 bases and J 2 bases; nucleotides not matched to a gene: 15. Germline V CDR1 and CDR2: ENHRY, SYGVKD. The CDR3 here is CAISDGTARTSGPYEQYF. The CDR3 DNA is TGTGCCATCAGCGACGGGACAGCGAGGACTAGCGGGCCCTACGAGCAGTACTTC.

The V and J genes are TRBV9 and TRBJ1-1; D uncertain. This CDR3 has 12 amino acids. Per germline, CDR1 SGDLS and CDR2 YYNGEE. V lost 6 bases and J 4 bases, leaving 10 bases between the germline ends. The CDR3 sequence: CASTPGSTEAFF. CDR3 nucleotides: TGTGCCAGCACCCCGGGATCCACTGAAGCTTTCTTT.

For this clone: A junction boundary mismatches the germline segment, possibly from a read error. The chain is built from TRBV7-3 and TRBJ2-7; the match to TRBD1 covers 7 bases. Looked up from germline, CDR1 is SGHTA and CDR2 is FQGTGA. There are 15 residues in the CDR3. The CDR3 bases are TGTGCCAACAGCCCAAGCCCGGGACAGCTCTACGAGCAGTACTTC. This encodes CANSPSPGQLYEQYF. The whole variable domain, remainder taken from reference TRBV7-3 and TRBJ2-7, is GAGVSQTPSNKVTEKGKYVELRCDPISGHTALYWYRQSLGQGPEFLIYFQGTGAADDSGLPNDRFFAVRPEGSVSTLKIQRTERGDSAVYLCANSPSPGQLYEQYFGPGTRLTVT.

This chain connects TRBV27 to TRBJ2-3; D is unresolved. CDR3 size: 13 residues. Trimming cost V 8 bases and J 0 bases, with 9 bases left between them. Per germline, CDR1 MNHEY and CDR2 SMNVEV (reference sequence). In DNA form, the CDR3 reads TGTGCCAGCCTTCAACAGAGCACAGATACGCAGTATTTT. Protein product: CASLQQSTDTQYF.

V gene TRBV11-3 combines with J gene TRBJ2-2, with a possible D match to TRBD1 (7 bases). Germline CDR1 SGHNT, CDR2 YENEEA. CDR3 length: 12 residues. Trimming cost V 5 bases and J 9 bases, with 10 bases left between them. In DNA, the CDR3 is TGTGCCAGCAGCCCAGGGGGGTGGGAGCTGTTTTTT. It specifies CASSPGGWELFF.

The chain combines TRBV7-8 with TRBJ1-2; no clear D. This CDR3 is 14 amino acids long. In germline, CDR1 is SGHVS, CDR2 FQNEAQ. V was cut by 1 base and J by 4 bases, with 10 bases left in between. The CDR3, as DNA: TGTGCCAGCAGCTTAGGCTCAGCCCCCTATGGCTACACCTTC. Amino acids: CASSLGSAPYGYTF.

This chain links TRBV2 with TRBJ2-5; 10 bases fit TRBD2. CDR1 and CDR2 from the germline V gene are SNHLY and FYNNEI. This CDR3 is built from 15 residues. Unmatched junction bases numbered 5, after V lost 5 bases and J lost 2 bases. Here the CDR3 DNA reads TGTGCCAGCAGTAGCGGACTAGCGGTACAAGAGACCCAGTACTTC. This translates into CASSSGLAVQETQYF. The full variable domain, completed using reference TRBV2 and TRBJ2-5, is EPEVTQTPSHQVTQMGQEVILRCVPISNHLYFYWYRQILGQKVEFLVSFYNNEISEKSEIFDDQFSVERPDGSNFTLKIRSTKLEDSAMYFCASSSGLAVQETQYFGPGTRLLVL.

CDR3: CASSQGSGLAFHEQFF. The CDR3 nucleotides are TGTGCCAGCAGCCAGGGGTCGGGACTAGCGTTCCATGAGCAGTTCTTC. This rearrangement joins TRBV7-6 to TRBJ2-1; 10 bases line up with TRBD2. This CDR3 has 16 residues. Germline V gene data show CDR1 as SGHVS and CDR2 as FNYEAQ. The J segment lost 8 bases and the V segment lost 5 bases, leaving 12 bases of the junction unmatched.

The chain links TRBV6-6 to TRBJ2-7, with a tentative D call TRBD2 (6 bases). The CDR3 is 13 residues long. V was cut by 6 bases and J by 2 bases, with 11 bases left in between. From germline, CDR1 is MNHNY and CDR2 SVGAGI (reference sequence). In nucleotides, the CDR3 is TGTGCCAGCAGAGCGGGTTTGACCTACGAGCAGTACTTC. The encoded protein is CASRAGLTYEQYF.

This chain links TRBV5-1 with TRBJ2-7; 8 bases line up with TRBD1. CDR3 length: 14 residues. V was pared by 2 bases and J by 3 bases, with 4 bases of the junction left unmatched. Per the germline V gene, CDR1 is SGHRS and CDR2 is YFSETQ. CDR3 bases: TGCGCCAGCAGCTTCGACAGGGGAGGCTACGAGCAGTACTTC. This sequence encodes CASSFDRGGYEQYF.

This chain connects TRBV7-9 to TRBJ2-1; D assignment may be TRBD1 or TRBD2 (6 bases each). Trimming left V 11 bases short and J 4 bases short, with 15 bases between. CDR3 length: 13 amino acids. The V gene's germline CDR1 is SEHNR and CDR2 FQNEAQ (reference sequence). CDR3 protein: CAGGQDPYNEQFF. The CDR3 DNA is TGTGCCGGGGGGCAGGACCCTTACAATGAGCAGTTCTTC.

CDR3 nucleotide sequence: TGTGCCAGCAGCTTACTGGCAGGGGATGGCTACACCTTC. Translation: CASSLLAGDGYTF. The chain employs TRBV7-9 and TRBJ1-2, with TRBD1 as a possible D gene (6 bases). V lost 2 bases and J 6 bases, leaving 10 bases between the germline ends. This CDR3 has 13 residues. Germline V gene data show CDR1 as SEHNR and CDR2 as FQNEAQ (reference sequence).